A single sample is the source of the 23 T cell receptor beta chains below, sequenced in a study of beta chain features in type 1 diabetes. As every portion of the isolated RNA was reverse transcribed, the sequencing read expressed TCRB transcripts. The data were produced by immunoSEQ multiplex PCR, yet TCRdb's version contains in-frame clones alone and is incomplete. The sample shows over 700,000 clones, 17% of them seen only once. Source material: naive CD4+ T cells from blood. These receptors all come from a woman aged 18-30 years in good health.

This sequence joins TRBV5-4 and TRBJ2-7, with D tentatively TRBD2 (6 bases). V was pared by 7 bases and J by 6 bases, with 20 bases between. CDR1 SGHNT and CDR2 YYREEE come from the germline V gene (reference sequence). The CDR3 contains 14 residues. The CDR3 coding sequence is TGTGCCAGCCGTTATGGGGAGGCCCTCGGCGAGCAGTACTTC. Its translation is CASRYGEALGEQYF. The entire variable domain, with the rest obtained from reference TRBV5-4 and TRBJ2-7, is as follows: ETGVTQSPTHLIKTRGQQVTLRCSSQSGHNTVSWYQQALGQGPQFIFQYYREEENGRGNFPPRFSGLQFPNYSSELNVNALELDDSALYLCASRYGEALGEQYFGPGTRLTVT.

This clone was recorded a few times. This sequence joins TRBV5-4 and TRBJ2-1; no definite D call. The germline V and J ends were trimmed by 4 bases and 8 bases, with 10 bases remaining between them. This CDR3 has 12 amino acids. Germline V gene data show CDR1 as SGHNT and CDR2 as YYREEE (reference sequence). CDR3 DNA: TGTGCCAGCAGCAGTTCGTCGTATGAGCAGTTCTTC. Residues: CASSSSSYEQFF.

The genes are TRBV6-5 and TRBJ1-1; D is uncertain. The V gene lost 10 bases and the J gene lost 6 bases, with 15 bases spanning the gap. Germline CDR1 is MNHEY and CDR2 is SVGAGI. The CDR3 length is 12 residues. CDR3 DNA: TGTGCCACCCGGAGGGCAGGCGCTGAAGCTTTCTTT. This sequence encodes CATRRAGAEAFF.

The chain couples TRBV19 to TRBJ1-5; D is undetermined. This CDR3 is 15 amino acids long. Germline V gene sequence: CDR1 LNHDA, CDR2 SQIVND (reference sequence). The V end was cut by 1 base, the J end by 0 bases, with 7 bases between. CDR3 in amino acids: CASSIVADSNQPQHF. In DNA form, the CDR3 reads TGTGCCAGTAGTATAGTGGCGGATAGCAATCAGCCCCAGCATTTT.

The V gene is TRBV6-5, the J gene TRBJ2-5; 13 nucleotides agree with TRBD2. V lost 6 bases to trimming and J lost 4 bases; unmatched junction nucleotides: 5. Per germline, CDR1 MNHEY and CDR2 SVGAGI. The CDR3 contains 15 residues. CDR3 coding DNA: TGTGCCAGCAGGTGGACTAGCGGGAGACCAGAGACCCAGTACTTC. It yields the protein CASRWTSGRPETQYF.

This clone was seen a few times. One junction end does not reproduce the germline sequence, and a read error may be involved. The chain uses TRBV20-1 and TRBJ2-1, with D maybe TRBD2 (6 bases). This CDR3 contains 10 residues. Looked up from germline, CDR1 is DFQATT and CDR2 is SNEGSKA (reference sequence). The CDR3 region is CSAPLGTPIF. The CDR3 DNA reads TGCAGTGCCCCCTTGGGGACTCCGATCTTC.

This clone came up a few times. The chain uses TRBV7-2 and TRBJ2-1; TRBD2 agrees at 10 bases. The CDR3 consists of 15 residues. Germline lookup yields CDR1 SGHTA and CDR2 FQGNSA. The trim removed 8 bases at V and 3 bases at J, leaving 7 bases unmatched. The CDR3: CASFQTSGNYNEQFF. The CDR3 DNA sequence: TGTGCCAGCTTCCAAACTAGCGGGAACTACAATGAGCAGTTCTTC.

This clone came up a few times. This rearrangement joins TRBV7-9 to TRBJ2-3, with a possible D match to TRBD2 (5 bases). The V end lost 4 bases, the J end lost 4 bases, and 12 bases lay between the germline ends. The germline gives CDR1 SEHNR, CDR2 FQNEAQ (reference sequence). This CDR3 spans 14 amino acids. The CDR3 region has the DNA TGTGCCAGCAGCTCAACGCTTAGCGCAGATACGCAGTATTTT. Protein: CASSSTLSADTQYF.

The chain has TRBV7-9 and TRBJ2-1; weak D call: TRBD2 (7 bases). The CDR3 sequence is 16 residues long. Trimming pared 2 bases from V and 7 bases from J, leaving 18 bases between. CDR1 is SEHNR, CDR2 FQNEAQ, per germline (reference sequence). CDR3 residues: CASSLLAGVGGNEQFF. The CDR3 coding sequence is TGTGCCAGCAGCTTACTGGCGGGAGTAGGGGGTAATGAGCAGTTCTTC.

The chain employs TRBV28 and TRBJ2-1; no reliable D call. V lost 2 bases and J 9 bases, leaving 8 bases between the germline ends. The CDR3 loop spans 12 amino acids. Germline V gives CDR1 MDHEN, CDR2 SYDVKM. CDR3 nucleotide sequence: TGTGCCAGCAGTTTAAACGCTGGTGAGCAGTTCTTC. Translated, it gives CASSLNAGEQFF. The full variable domain, with the rest looked up from reference TRBV28 and TRBJ2-1, is DVKVTQSSRYLVKRTGEKVFLECVQDMDHENMFWYRQDPGLGLRLIYFSYDVKMKEKGDIPEGYSVSREKKERFSLILESASTNQTSMYLCASSLNAGEQFFGPGTRLTVL.

This clone was seen a handful of times. V gene TRBV2 combines with J gene TRBJ2-7; D is undetermined. The J call may be incorrect, as the DNA end agrees better with TRBJ2-1. The CDR3 has 15 amino acids. CDR1 and CDR2 from the germline V gene are SNHLY and FYNNEI. The CDR3, as DNA: TGTGCCAGCAGTGAGGCAATAACATACTACAATGAGCAGTTCTTC. The encoded protein is CASSEAITYYNEQFF.

This clone was found a few times. The gene calls are TRBV4-3 and TRBJ2-3; 11 bases match TRBD2. The CDR3 sequence is 19 residues long. Germline assignment: CDR1 LGHNA and CDR2 YSLEER. Trimming at V came to 0 bases and at J to 1 base, leaving 9 bases not matched to a gene. CDR3 region: CASSQEPTSGISGTDTQYF. The CDR3 DNA is TGCGCCAGCAGCCAAGAGCCGACTAGCGGGATAAGTGGCACAGATACGCAGTATTTT.

This clone was detected a few times. This sequence joins TRBV14 and TRBJ2-1; possible D gene TRBD2, 6 bases. Trimming shortened V by 2 bases and J by 4 bases, and 21 bases separated the two germline ends. This CDR3 spans 18 amino acids. In germline, CDR1 is SGHDN, CDR2 FVKESK. CDR3 in DNA: TGTGCCAGCAGCCAACTACAAGGCTTCGGGGCGGGGTACAATGAGCAGTTCTTC. Encoded protein: CASSQLQGFGAGYNEQFF.

There are a few counts of this clone. This chain connects TRBV7-6 to TRBJ2-7; the D gene is possibly TRBD1 (6 bases). The CDR3 totals 14 residues. Germline V gives CDR1 SGHVS, CDR2 FNYEAQ. The V gene lost 4 bases and the J gene lost 6 bases, with 16 bases spanning the gap. CDR3 sequence (DNA): TGTGCCAGCAGCTCCGGACAGCATTCATCCGAGCAGTACTTC. It codes for CASSSGQHSSEQYF.

This clone has a handful of counts. The J gene is TRBJ2-5, the V gene TRBV29-1, with TRBD2 matching over 7 bases. The CDR3 is made up of 14 amino acids. Germline V CDR1 and CDR2: SQVTM, ANQGSEA. V lost 3 bases, J lost 0 bases, and 4 bases stayed unmatched. For the CDR3, the DNA is TGCAGCGTTGATGGGGCGGGGGACCAAGAGACCCAGTACTTC. It translates to CSVDGAGDQETQYF.

This clone was counted a few times. The V call is TRBV15, the J call TRBJ2-1; D may be TRBD2 (6 bases). The CDR3 runs to 16 residues. Germline CDR1 LNHNV, CDR2 YYDKDF (reference sequence). V dropped 1 base and J dropped 7 bases, with 17 bases sitting between them. The CDR3 DNA reads TGTGCCACCAGCAGAGGTGTCGGGGGAGACGGGAATGAGCAGTTCTTC. Translation gives CATSRGVGGDGNEQFF.

As regards this clone: The same CDR3 arises from other DNA sequences in this sample as well. The rearrangement uses TRBV20-1 and TRBJ2-7; D call uncertain. The CDR3 covers 11 residues. V was clipped by 3 bases and J by 3 bases, with 6 bases between them. CDR1 and CDR2 (germline): DFQATT, SNEGSKA (reference sequence). CDR3: CSASRSYEQYF. The CDR3 DNA reads as TGCAGTGCTAGTCGCAGCTACGAGCAGTACTTC.

The V and J genes are TRBV11-2 and TRBJ2-6, with D hard to call. V was shortened by 5 bases and J by 0 bases, with 5 bases between the two germline ends. This CDR3 has 14 residues. Germline V CDR1 and CDR2: SGHAT, FQNNGV. This CDR3 is CASSTSSGANVLTF. In DNA form, the CDR3 reads TGTGCCAGCAGCACCTCCTCTGGGGCCAACGTCCTGACTTTC.

The rearrangement joins TRBV11-3 to TRBJ2-1, with no clear D. Trimming removed 1 base from V and 7 bases from J, with 11 bases in between. The germline gives CDR1 SGHNT, CDR2 YENEEA. The CDR3 consists of 14 residues. The CDR3: CASSLGGNKNEQFF. CDR3 nucleotide sequence: TGTGCCAGCAGCTTAGGCGGTAACAAGAATGAGCAGTTCTTC.

The V call is TRBV10-3, the J call TRBJ1-5; TRBD1 aligns across 12 bases. Per the germline V gene, CDR1 is ENHRY and CDR2 is SYGVKD. V gave up 6 bases and J gave up 2 bases; unmatched junction bases: 14. The CDR3 spans 19 residues. CDR3 residues: CAISDPGTGGVGGNQPQHF. The CDR3, as DNA: TGTGCCATCAGCGATCCCGGGACAGGGGGCGTGGGCGGCAATCAGCCCCAGCATTTT.

Points on this clone: Distinct nucleotide sequences in the sample also encode this CDR3. The chain combines TRBV27 with TRBJ1-3; D ambiguous. V was trimmed by 6 bases and J by 0 bases, leaving 9 bases between them. The CDR3 is 14 amino acids. The germline V gene has CDR1 MNHEY and CDR2 SMNVEV (reference sequence). CDR3: CASSFRGSGNTIYF. The CDR3 nucleotides are TGTGCCAGCAGCTTTCGGGGCTCTGGAAACACCATATATTTT.

A few counts support this clone. The rearrangement uses TRBV4-3 and TRBJ2-7; D is ambiguous. Germline loops: CDR1 LGHNA, CDR2 YSLEER. V shed 4 bases and J shed 0 bases, with 13 bases lying between them. This CDR3 contains 15 residues. The CDR3 bases are TGCGCCAGCAGCCCCCACTTGGATAGCTCCTACGAGCAGTACTTC. Residues: CASSPHLDSSYEQYF.

For the CDR3, the DNA is TGTGCCAGCAGCTTTGGACTAGCGGAGGCTTACGAGCAGTACTTC. Translation: CASSFGLAEAYEQYF. The chain couples TRBV5-4 to TRBJ2-7; 10 bases fit TRBD2. The CDR3 totals 15 residues. After removal of 2 bases from V and 4 bases from J, the junction contained 6 bases not matched to a gene. Germline CDR1 and CDR2: SGHNT and YYREEE (reference sequence). Full variable domain (outside the CDR3, taken from reference TRBV5-4 and TRBJ2-7): ETGVTQSPTHLIKTRGQQVTLRCSSQSGHNTVSWYQQALGQGPQFIFQYYREEENGRGNFPPRFSGLQFPNYSSELNVNALELDDSALYLCASSFGLAEAYEQYFGPGTRLTVT.